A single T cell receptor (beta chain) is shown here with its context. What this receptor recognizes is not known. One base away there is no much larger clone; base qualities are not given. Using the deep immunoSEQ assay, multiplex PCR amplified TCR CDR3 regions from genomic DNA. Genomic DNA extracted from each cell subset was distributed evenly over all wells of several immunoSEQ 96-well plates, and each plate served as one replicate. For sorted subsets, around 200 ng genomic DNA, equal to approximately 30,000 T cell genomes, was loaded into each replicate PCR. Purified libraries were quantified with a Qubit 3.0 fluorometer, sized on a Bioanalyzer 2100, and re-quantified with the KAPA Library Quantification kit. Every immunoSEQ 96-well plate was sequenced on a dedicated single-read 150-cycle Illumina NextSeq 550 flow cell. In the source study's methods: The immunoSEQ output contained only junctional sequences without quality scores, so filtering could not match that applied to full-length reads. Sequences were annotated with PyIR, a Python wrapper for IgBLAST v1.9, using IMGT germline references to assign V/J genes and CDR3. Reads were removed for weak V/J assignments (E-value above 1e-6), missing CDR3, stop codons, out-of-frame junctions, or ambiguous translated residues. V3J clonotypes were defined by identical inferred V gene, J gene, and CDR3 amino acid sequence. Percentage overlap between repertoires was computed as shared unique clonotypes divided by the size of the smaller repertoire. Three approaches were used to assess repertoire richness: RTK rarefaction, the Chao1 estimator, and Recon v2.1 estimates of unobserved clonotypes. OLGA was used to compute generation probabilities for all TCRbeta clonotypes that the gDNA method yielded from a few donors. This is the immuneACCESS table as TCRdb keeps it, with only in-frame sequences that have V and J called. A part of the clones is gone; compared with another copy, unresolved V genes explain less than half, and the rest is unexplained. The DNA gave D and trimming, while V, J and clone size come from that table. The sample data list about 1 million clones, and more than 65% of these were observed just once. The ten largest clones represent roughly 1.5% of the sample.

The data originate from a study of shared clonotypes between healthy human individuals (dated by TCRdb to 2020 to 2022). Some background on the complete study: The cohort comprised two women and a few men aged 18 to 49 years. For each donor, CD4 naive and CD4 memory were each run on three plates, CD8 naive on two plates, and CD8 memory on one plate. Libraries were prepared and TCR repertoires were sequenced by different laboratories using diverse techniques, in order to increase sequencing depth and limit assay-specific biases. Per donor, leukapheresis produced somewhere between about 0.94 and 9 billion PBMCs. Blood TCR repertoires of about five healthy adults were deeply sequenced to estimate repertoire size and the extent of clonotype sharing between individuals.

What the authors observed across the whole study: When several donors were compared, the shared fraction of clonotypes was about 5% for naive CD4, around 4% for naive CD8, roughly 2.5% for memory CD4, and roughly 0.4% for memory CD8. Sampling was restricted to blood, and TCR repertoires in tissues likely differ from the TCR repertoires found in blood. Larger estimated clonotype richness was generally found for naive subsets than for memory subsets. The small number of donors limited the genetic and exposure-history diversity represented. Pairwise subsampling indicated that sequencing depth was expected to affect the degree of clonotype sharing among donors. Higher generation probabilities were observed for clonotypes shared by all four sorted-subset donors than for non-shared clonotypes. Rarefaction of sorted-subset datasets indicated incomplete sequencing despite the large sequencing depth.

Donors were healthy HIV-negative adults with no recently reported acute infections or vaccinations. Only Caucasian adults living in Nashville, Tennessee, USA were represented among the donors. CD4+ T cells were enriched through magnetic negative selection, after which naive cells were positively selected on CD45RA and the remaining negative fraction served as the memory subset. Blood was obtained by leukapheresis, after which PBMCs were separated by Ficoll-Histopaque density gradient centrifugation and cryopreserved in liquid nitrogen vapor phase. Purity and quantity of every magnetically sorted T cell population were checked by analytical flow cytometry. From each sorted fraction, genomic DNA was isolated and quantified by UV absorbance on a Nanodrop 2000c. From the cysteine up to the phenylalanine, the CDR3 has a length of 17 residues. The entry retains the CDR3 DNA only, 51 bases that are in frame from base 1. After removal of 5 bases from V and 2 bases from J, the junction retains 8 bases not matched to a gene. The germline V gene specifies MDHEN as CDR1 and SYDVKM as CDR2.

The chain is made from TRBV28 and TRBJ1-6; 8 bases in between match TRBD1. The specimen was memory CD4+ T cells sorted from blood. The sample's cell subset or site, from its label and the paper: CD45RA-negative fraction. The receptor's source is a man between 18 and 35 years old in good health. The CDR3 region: CASSPRGQGTYNSPLHF. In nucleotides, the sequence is TGTGCCAGCAGTCCCCGAGGACAGGGCACCTATAATTCACCCCTCCACTTT. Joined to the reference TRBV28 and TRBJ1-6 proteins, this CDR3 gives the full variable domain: DVKVTQSSRYLVKRTGEKVFLECVQDMDHENMFWYRQDPGLGLRLIYFSYDVKMKEKGDIPEGYSVSREKKERFSLILESASTNQTSMYLCASSPRGQGTYNSPLHFGNGTRLTVT.